This is a list of T cell receptor beta chains from one sample in a study. Each CDR3 protein is one row after TCRdb ran MiXCR on the 5' RACE reads. This sample carries several thousand distinct CDR3 sequences, roughly 60% of them seen once, and the ten largest clones take 6% to 7%. Sequencing used tumor-infiltrating memory CD4+ T cells sorted from the breast tumor. Source of these receptors: a female donor with breast cancer. CDR3s include the opening cysteine and the closing phenylalanine or tryptophan. Fields, in order: D gene, V gene, CDR3 protein. D genes are given only for firm matches.

>NA|TRBV28
CASYTWGNEQFF
>NA|TRBV4-1
CASSQDRGMPGEKLFF
>NA|TRBV7-2
CASSPAYNEQFF
>TRBD2|TRBV20-1
CSAAGGHEQFF
>NA|TRBV20-1
CSAIPRQVYSNQPQHF
>NA|TRBV6-5
CASSKGGLGDSPLHF
>NA|TRBV11-1
CASSTDTGSGELFF
>TRBD1|TRBV12-3/TRBV12-4
CASSGTATNEKLFF
>TRBD1|TRBV12-3/TRBV12-4
CASSPRTGDEQYF
>TRBD1|TRBV18
CASFSQGVSYNEQFF